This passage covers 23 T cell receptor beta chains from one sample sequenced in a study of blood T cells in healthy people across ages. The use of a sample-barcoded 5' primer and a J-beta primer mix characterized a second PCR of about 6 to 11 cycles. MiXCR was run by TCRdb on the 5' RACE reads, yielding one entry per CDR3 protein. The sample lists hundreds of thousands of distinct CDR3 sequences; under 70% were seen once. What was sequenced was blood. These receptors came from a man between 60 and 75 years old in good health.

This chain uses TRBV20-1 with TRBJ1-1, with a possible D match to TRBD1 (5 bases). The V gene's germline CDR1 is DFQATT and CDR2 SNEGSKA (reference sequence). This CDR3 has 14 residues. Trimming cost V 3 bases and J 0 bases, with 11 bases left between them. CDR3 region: CSASITGVNTEAFF. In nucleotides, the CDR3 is TGCAGTGCTAGCATAACAGGAGTGAACACTGAAGCTTTCTTT.

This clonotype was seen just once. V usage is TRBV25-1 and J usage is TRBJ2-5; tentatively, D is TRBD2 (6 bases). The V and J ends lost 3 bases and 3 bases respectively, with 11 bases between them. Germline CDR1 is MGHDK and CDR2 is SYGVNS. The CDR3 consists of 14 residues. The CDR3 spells CASSDPSGEETQYF. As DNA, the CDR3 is TGTGCCAGCAGTGACCCCTCGGGGGAAGAGACCCAGTACTTC. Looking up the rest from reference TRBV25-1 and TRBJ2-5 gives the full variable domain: EADIYQTPRYLVIGTGKKITLECSQTMGHDKMYWYQQDPGMELHLIHYSYGVNSTEKGDLSSESTVSRIRTEHFPLTLESARPSHTSQYLCASSDPSGEETQYFGPGTRLLVL.

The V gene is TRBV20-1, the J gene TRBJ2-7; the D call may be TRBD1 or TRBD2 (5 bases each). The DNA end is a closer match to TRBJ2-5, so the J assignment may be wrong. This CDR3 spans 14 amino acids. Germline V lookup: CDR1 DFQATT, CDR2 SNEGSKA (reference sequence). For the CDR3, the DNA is TGCAGTGCTAGAGTACAGGTCGCGGGAGAGACCCAGTACTTC. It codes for CSARVQVAGETQYF.

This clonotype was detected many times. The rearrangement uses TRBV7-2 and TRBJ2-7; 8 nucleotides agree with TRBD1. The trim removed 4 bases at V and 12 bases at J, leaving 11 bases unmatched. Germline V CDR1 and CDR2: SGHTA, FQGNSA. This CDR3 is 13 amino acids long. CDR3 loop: CASSSLRQGRRYF. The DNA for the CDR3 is TGTGCCAGCAGCTCCCTCCGACAGGGGCGGCGGTACTTC.

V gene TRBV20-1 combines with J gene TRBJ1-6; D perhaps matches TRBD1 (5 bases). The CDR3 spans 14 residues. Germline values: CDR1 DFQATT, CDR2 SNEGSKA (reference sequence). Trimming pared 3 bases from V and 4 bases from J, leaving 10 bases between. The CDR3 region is CSARGTAYNSPLHF. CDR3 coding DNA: TGCAGTGCTAGGGGGACGGCATATAATTCACCCCTCCACTTT.

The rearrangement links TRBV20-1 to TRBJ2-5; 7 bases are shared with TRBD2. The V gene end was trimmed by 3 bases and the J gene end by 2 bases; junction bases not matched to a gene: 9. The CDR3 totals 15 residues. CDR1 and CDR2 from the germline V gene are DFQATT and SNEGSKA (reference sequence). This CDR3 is CSASARLAGQETQYF. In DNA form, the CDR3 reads TGCAGTGCTAGTGCCCGACTAGCCGGACAAGAGACCCAGTACTTC.

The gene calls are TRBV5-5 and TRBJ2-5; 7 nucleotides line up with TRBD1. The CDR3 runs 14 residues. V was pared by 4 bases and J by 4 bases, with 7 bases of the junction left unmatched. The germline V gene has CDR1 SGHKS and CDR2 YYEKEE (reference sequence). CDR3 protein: CASSAPDRLETQYF. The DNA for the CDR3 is TGTGCCAGCAGCGCGCCGGACAGGCTAGAGACCCAGTACTTC.

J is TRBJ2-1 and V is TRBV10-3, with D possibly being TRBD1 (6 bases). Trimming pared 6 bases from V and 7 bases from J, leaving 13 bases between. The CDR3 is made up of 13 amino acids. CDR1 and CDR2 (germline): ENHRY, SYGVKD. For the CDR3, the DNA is TGTGCCATCAGGGACAGCGTAGGGAATGAGCAGTTCTTC. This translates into CAIRDSVGNEQFF.

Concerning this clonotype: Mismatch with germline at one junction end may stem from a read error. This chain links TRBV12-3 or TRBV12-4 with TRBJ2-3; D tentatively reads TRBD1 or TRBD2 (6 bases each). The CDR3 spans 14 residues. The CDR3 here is CASSGRGAGDTEYF. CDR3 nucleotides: TGTGCCAGCAGTGGTAGGGGGGCCGGAGATACGGAGTATTTT.

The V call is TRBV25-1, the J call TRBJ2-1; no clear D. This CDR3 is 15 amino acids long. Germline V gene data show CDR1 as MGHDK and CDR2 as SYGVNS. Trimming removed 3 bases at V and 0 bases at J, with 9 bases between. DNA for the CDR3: TGTGCCAGCAGTGATTGGGGTGGCTCCTACAATGAGCAGTTCTTC. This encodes CASSDWGGSYNEQFF.

CDR3 in DNA: TGTGCCAGCAGAATAGCGGGGGGACCGGGTACGCAGTATTTT. It specifies CASRIAGGPGTQYF. The rearrangement uses TRBV12-3 or TRBV12-4 and TRBJ2-3; 10 bases map to TRBD2. Losses at the gene ends were 6 bases for V and 8 bases for J; bases not matched to a gene: 8. This CDR3 contains 14 residues.

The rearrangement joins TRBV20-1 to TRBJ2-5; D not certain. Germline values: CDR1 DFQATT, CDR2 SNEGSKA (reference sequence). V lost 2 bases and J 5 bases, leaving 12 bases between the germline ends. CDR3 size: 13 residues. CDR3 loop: CSARLGIWETQYF. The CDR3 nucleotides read TGCAGTGCTAGATTGGGGATTTGGGAGACCCAGTACTTC.

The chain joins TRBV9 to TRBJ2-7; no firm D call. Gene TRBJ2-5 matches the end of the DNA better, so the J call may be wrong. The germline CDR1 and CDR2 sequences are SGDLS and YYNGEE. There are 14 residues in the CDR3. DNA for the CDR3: TGTGCCAGCAGCTCCCCGATAGGGTCTGAGACCCAGTACTTC. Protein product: CASSSPIGSETQYF.

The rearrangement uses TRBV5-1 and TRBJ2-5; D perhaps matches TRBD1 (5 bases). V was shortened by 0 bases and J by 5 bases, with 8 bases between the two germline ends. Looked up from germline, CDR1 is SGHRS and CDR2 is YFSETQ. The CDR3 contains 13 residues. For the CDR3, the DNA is TGCGCCAGCAGCTTGGACGCAGGGGAGACCCAGTACTTC. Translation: CASSLDAGETQYF.

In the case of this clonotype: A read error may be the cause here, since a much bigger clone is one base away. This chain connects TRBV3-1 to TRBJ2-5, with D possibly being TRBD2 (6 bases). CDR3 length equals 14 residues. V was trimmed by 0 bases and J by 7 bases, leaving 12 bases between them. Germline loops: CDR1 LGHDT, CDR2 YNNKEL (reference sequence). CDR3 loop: CASSQDPGRGTQYF. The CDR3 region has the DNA TGTGCCAGCAGCCAAGATCCGGGGCGGGGGACCCAGTACTTC.

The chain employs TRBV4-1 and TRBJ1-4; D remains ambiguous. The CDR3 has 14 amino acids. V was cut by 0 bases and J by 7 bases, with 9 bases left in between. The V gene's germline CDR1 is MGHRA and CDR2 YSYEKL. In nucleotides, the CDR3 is TGCGCCAGCAGCCAAGAGGGGTCCGGTGAAAAACTGTTTTTT. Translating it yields CASSQEGSGEKLFF.

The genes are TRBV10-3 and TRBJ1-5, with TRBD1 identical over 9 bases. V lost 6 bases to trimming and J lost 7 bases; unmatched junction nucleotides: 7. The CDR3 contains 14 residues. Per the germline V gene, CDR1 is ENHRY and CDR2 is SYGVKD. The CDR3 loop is CAISVQGAGQPQHF. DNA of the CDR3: TGTGCCATCAGCGTACAGGGGGCGGGGCAGCCCCAGCATTTT.

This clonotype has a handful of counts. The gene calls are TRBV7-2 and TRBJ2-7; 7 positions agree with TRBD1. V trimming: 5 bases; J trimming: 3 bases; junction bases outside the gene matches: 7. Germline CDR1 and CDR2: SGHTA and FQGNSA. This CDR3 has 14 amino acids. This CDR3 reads CASSPYRGDYEQYF. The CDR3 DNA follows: TGTGCCAGCAGCCCGTACAGGGGAGACTACGAGCAGTACTTC. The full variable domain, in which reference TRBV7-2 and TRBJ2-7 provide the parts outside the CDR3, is GAGVSQSPSNKVTEKGKDVELRCDPISGHTALYWYRQSLGQGLEFLIYFQGNSAPDKSGLPSDRFSAERTGGSVSTLTIQRTQQEDSAVYLCASSPYRGDYEQYFGPGTRLTVT.

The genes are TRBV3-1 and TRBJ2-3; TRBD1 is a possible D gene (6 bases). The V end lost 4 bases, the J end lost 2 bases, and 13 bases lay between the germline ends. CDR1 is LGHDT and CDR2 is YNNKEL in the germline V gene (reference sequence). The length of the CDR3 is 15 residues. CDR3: CASSPGTQNTDTQYF. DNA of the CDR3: TGTGCCAGCAGCCCCGGGACACAGAACACAGATACGCAGTATTTT.

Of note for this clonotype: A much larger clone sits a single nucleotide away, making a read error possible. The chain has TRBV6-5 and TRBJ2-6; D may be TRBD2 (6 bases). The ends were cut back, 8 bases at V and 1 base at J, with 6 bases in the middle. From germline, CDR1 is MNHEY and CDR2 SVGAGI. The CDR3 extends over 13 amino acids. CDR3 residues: CASGTSGANVLTF. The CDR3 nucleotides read TGTGCCAGCGGGACTTCTGGGGCCAACGTCCTGACTTTC.

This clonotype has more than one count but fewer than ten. CDR3 sequence reads: CASSPGQNSNQPQHF. CDR3 coding DNA: TGTGCCAGCAGCCCTGGACAGAATAGCAATCAGCCCCAGCATTTT. The chain links TRBV12-3 or TRBV12-4 to TRBJ1-5, with D possibly TRBD1 on 6 matching bases. The ends were cut back, 6 bases at V and 0 bases at J, with 12 bases in the middle. CDR3 length: 15 residues.

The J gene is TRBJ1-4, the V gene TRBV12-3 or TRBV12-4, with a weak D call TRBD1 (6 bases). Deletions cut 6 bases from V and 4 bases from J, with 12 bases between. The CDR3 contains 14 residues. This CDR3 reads CASSLTGVNEKLFF. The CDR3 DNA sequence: TGTGCCAGCAGCCTGACAGGCGTTAATGAAAAACTGTTTTTT.

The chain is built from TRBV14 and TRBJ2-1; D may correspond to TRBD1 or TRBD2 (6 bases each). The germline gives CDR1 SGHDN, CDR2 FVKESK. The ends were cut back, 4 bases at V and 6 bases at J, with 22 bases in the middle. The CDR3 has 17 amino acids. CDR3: CASSPRAPGSGANEQFF. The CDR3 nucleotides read TGTGCCAGCAGCCCCCGGGCTCCGGGCTCGGGGGCCAATGAGCAGTTCTTC. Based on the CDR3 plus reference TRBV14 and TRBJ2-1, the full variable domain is EAGVTQFPSHSVIEKGQTVTLRCDPISGHDNLYWYRRVMGKEIKFLLHFVKESKQDESGMPNNRFLAERTGGTYSTLKVQPAELEDSGVYFCASSPRAPGSGANEQFFGPGTRLTVL.